Following are 13 T cell receptor beta chains from one sample sequenced in a study of T cells of healthy individuals. A single record per CDR3 protein comes from TCRdb applying MiXCR to the 5' RACE reads. This table has over 95,000 distinct CDR3 sequences, approximately 15% appearing once. The receptors come from a human donor in good health.

This clonotype was seen more than once but under ten times. The chain uses TRBV2 and TRBJ2-1; weak D call: TRBD1 (5 bases). The germline CDR1 and CDR2 sequences are SNHLY and FYNNEI. The CDR3 contains 14 residues. Trimming took off 6 bases at V and 9 bases at J, with 18 bases between the two ends. CDR3 in DNA: TGTGCCAGCAGAGGGGCCGGATACACCGGTGAGCAGTTCTTC. It specifies CASRGAGYTGEQFF.

The chain uses TRBV18 and TRBJ2-7; 8 bases line up with TRBD2. V was pared by 0 bases and J by 1 base, with 8 bases of the junction left unmatched. CDR3 length: 17 amino acids. Per germline, CDR1 KGHSH and CDR2 LQKENI. The CDR3 reads CASSPPSAGGISYEQYF. DNA of the CDR3: TGTGCCAGCTCACCACCGTCGGCGGGGGGAATATCCTACGAGCAGTACTTC.

CDR3 in amino acids: CASRPGGPSYEQYF. In DNA form, the CDR3 reads TGTGCCAGCAGGCCCGGGGGCCCCTCCTACGAGCAGTACTTC. The J gene is TRBJ2-7, the V gene TRBV7-2; either TRBD1 or TRBD2 may fit D (6 bases each). The CDR3 runs 14 residues. In germline, CDR1 is SGHTA, CDR2 FQGNSA. The V end lost 6 bases, the J end lost 0 bases, and 12 bases lay between the germline ends.

This clonotype was counted only a few times. J is TRBJ2-2 and V is TRBV5-1; D call uncertain. V was clipped by 0 bases and J by 6 bases, with 9 bases between them. This CDR3 contains 14 residues. CDR1 is SGHRS, CDR2 YFSETQ, per germline. The CDR3 region has the DNA TGCGCCAGCAGCTTGGTGGTAGATGCCGGGGAGCTGTTTTTT. Protein product: CASSLVVDAGELFF.

This clonotype came up a few times. The chain combines TRBV29-1 with TRBJ1-1; D gene unclear. Germline assignment: CDR1 SQVTM and CDR2 ANQGSEA. The V end was cut by 6 bases, the J end by 1 base, with 9 bases between. The CDR3 has 12 residues. In DNA form, the CDR3 reads TGCAGCGTCGGATTCGGGAACACTGAAGCTTTCTTT. Translation gives CSVGFGNTEAFF.

This clonotype was counted many times. J is TRBJ2-7 and V is TRBV6-1; the D is unclear. Trimming shortened V by 0 bases and J by 5 bases, and 11 bases separated the two germline ends. Germline V gives CDR1 MNHNS, CDR2 SASEGT. This CDR3 has 14 residues. The CDR3 nucleotides read TGTGCCAGCAGTGAAGCGGTTGGAGTAGACGAGCAGTACTTC. Amino acids: CASSEAVGVDEQYF.

The gene calls are TRBV28 and TRBJ2-2; 7 nucleotides agree with TRBD1. Unmatched junction bases numbered 12, after V lost 11 bases and J lost 3 bases. Germline V gene data show CDR1 as MDHEN and CDR2 as SYDVKM. The CDR3 runs to 15 residues. CDR3 sequence (DNA): TGTGCCGGCCTACGGGGCAGGGGGTACACCGGGGAGCTGTTTTTT. Its translation: CAGLRGRGYTGELFF.

This clonotype was recorded many times. J is TRBJ2-1 and V is TRBV4-3; 9 bases fit TRBD1. From germline, CDR1 is LGHNA and CDR2 YSLEER. This CDR3 has 18 residues. J was trimmed by 5 bases and V by 0 bases; bases with no gene match: 11. DNA of the CDR3: TGCGCCAGCAGCCAAGATGGGTACGTGGGACAGGGACACAATGAGCAGTTCTTC. Encoded protein: CASSQDGYVGQGHNEQFF.

This clonotype was detected ten times or more. The V and J genes are TRBV18 and TRBJ1-1; no clear D. Between the trimmed V and J ends, which lost 0 bases and 5 bases, there was a span of 13 bases. CDR3 size: 15 residues. Germline V lookup: CDR1 KGHSH, CDR2 LQKENI. As DNA, the CDR3 is TGTGCCAGCTCACCACCTACAGAGTCGAGGACTGAAGCTTTCTTT. It yields the protein CASSPPTESRTEAFF.

This clonotype was counted only a few times. The CDR3 bases are TGTGCCAGCAGCTTAGTTTTCGGACAGGTCTATTCACCCCTCCACTTT. Protein: CASSLVFGQVYSPLHF. The chain joins TRBV7-2 to TRBJ1-6; 7 positions match TRBD1. The CDR3 runs 16 residues. Trimming at V came to 1 base and at J to 8 bases, leaving 8 bases not matched to a gene. The germline V gene has CDR1 SGHTA and CDR2 FQGNSA.

The CDR3 DNA reads TGCGCCAGCCGACAGGCGTGGAGGAACACCGGGGAGCTGTTTTTT. It codes for CASRQAWRNTGELFF. The V and J genes are TRBV5-1 and TRBJ2-2; a possible D gene is TRBD1 (6 bases). Germline V CDR1 and CDR2: SGHRS, YFSETQ. The V and J ends lost 7 bases and 1 base respectively, with 14 bases between them. CDR3 length equals 15 residues.

The sample holds many counts of this clonotype. J is TRBJ2-5 and V is TRBV15; TRBD2 agrees at 7 bases. Per germline, CDR1 LNHNV and CDR2 YYDKDF (reference sequence). V lost 1 base, J lost 1 base, and 0 bases stayed unmatched. This CDR3 spans 14 amino acids. DNA of the CDR3: TGTGCCACCAGCAGAGGGGGGGGCCAAGAGACCCAGTACTTC. This codes for CATSRGGGQETQYF.

This chain joins TRBV5-1 and TRBJ1-6, with D perhaps matching TRBD1 (5 bases). Germline V gene sequence: CDR1 SGHRS, CDR2 YFSETQ. CDR3 length: 14 residues. With 1 base removed from V and 8 bases from J, the gap between germline ends came to 10 bases. The CDR3 protein is CASSLNRRDSPLHF. The CDR3 DNA is TGCGCCAGCAGCTTGAACCGCAGGGATTCACCCCTCCACTTT.